Sequencing of this T cell receptor beta chain was carried out in a study of blood T cell repertoires in COVID-19. Measured with immunoSEQ multiplex PCR; TCRdb has only the in-frame clones, and not every one. The table lists a few hundred thousand clones, roughly nine tenths of them singletons. The V end was cut by 0 bases, the J end by 0 bases, with 12 bases between. CDR3 size: 18 residues. The germline V gene has CDR1 MGHRA and CDR2 YSYEKL. The sequencing sample was made of peripheral blood. The clonotype comes from a woman between 25 and 40 years old with COVID-19, enrolled during active disease. V and J are TRBV4-1 and TRBJ1-6; perhaps TRBD1 as D (5 bases). The CDR3 nucleotides are TGCGCCAGCAGCCAAGACTTCCAGGGATTCTCCTATAATTCACCCCTCCACTTT. Protein sequence: CASSQDFQGFSYNSPLHF.